The TCR beta chain described here comes from a study of T cells after somatic rescue of genetic block. This CDR3 has 15 amino acids. The V end lost 5 bases, the J end lost 0 bases, and 13 bases lay between the germline ends. Per the germline V gene, CDR1 is SGHTA and CDR2 is FQGTGA. Clones were read by immunoSEQ multiplex PCR, and TCRdb kept only the in-frame ones, dropping some. The data contain 88,000 or so clones, approximately 90% of them singletons. The clonotype comes from a woman under 30. The specimen sequenced was peripheral blood mononuclear cells (PBMCs). V and J are TRBV7-3 and TRBJ1-1, with a tentative D call TRBD1 (5 bases). As DNA, the CDR3 is TGTGCCAGCAGCCCGGGGACCTCAATGAACACTGAAGCTTTCTTT. It specifies CASSPGTSMNTEAFF.